The clone carrying this T cell receptor beta chain was recorded many times. The antigen is not known. These data are taken from a study of T cells in Graves' hyperthyroidism and ophthalmopathy. From germline, CDR1 is MNHEY and CDR2 SVGAGI. V lost 0 bases and J lost 5; bases outside the gene matches: 6. This CDR3 contains 16 residues. Amplification yielded TCR beta CDR3 regions, with RNA transcripts as the source. During a first-round RT-PCR of the TCR CDR3, the HTBI primer set was used. Using its own MiXCR run on the multiplex PCR reads, TCRdb lists one record per CDR3 protein. The sample holds almost 600,000 distinct CDR3 sequences; roughly 14% are singletons and the top ten take roughly 5.5%. Study outcomes and limitations: Most thyroid clonotypes that were expanded above 0.001 also turned up in blood.

Patients aged 18 to 65 had newly diagnosed hyperthyroidism lasting under 2 months. The sequencing input was blood. The chain links TRBV6-5 to TRBJ2-5; 10 bases agree with TRBD2. The TCR was taken from a woman in her 30s with Graves' hyperthyroidism that later progressed to Graves' ophthalmopathy. CDR3 nucleotide sequence: TGTGCCAGCAGTTACTCGCTAGCGGGAGTCGCCGAGACCCAGTACTTC. Translation gives CASSYSLAGVAETQYF.